These 30 T cell receptor beta chains were all obtained from the same sample, sequenced in a study of Tregs in tolerant kidney transplant recipients. The protocol was immunoSEQ multiplex PCR, while the TCRdb copy is restricted to in-frame clones and leaves out a portion. The table has approximately 100,000 clones, 90% to 95% seen once; the top ten hold around 0.45%. The sequencing used CD4+ T cells from blood, collected before the transplant. These receptor sequences come from a human donor who received a combined kidney and bone marrow transplant.

This CDR3 is CASSLNGDRGTYEQYF. For the CDR3, the DNA is TGTGCCAGCAGCTTAAATGGGGACAGGGGCACCTACGAGCAGTACTTC. This sequence joins TRBV13 and TRBJ2-7, with TRBD1 matching over 10 bases. The CDR3 length is 16 residues. Per the germline V gene, CDR1 is PRHDT and CDR2 is FYEKMQ (reference sequence). The V gene end was trimmed by 2 bases and the J gene end by 2 bases; junction bases not matched to a gene: 6. Looking up the rest from reference TRBV13 and TRBJ2-7 gives the full variable domain: AAGVIQSPRHLIKEKRETATLKCYPIPRHDTVYWYQQGPGQDPQFLISFYEKMQSDKGSIPDRFSAQQFSDYHSELNMSSLELGDSALYFCASSLNGDRGTYEQYFGPGTRLTVT.

The V and J genes are TRBV7-2 and TRBJ2-7; no clear D gene. From germline, CDR1 is SGHTA and CDR2 FQGNSA. V lost 0 bases to trimming and J lost 3 bases, with 12 bases between them. The CDR3 runs 15 residues. DNA of the CDR3: TGTGCCAGCAGCTTAGCGGTCTCGGTAATCTACGAGCAGTACTTC. The encoded protein is CASSLAVSVIYEQYF.

The chain uses TRBV9 and TRBJ1-6, with a weak D call TRBD1 (5 bases). This CDR3 region has 15 residues. V lost 5 bases, J lost 7 bases, and 16 bases lay in between. Germline V gives CDR1 SGDLS, CDR2 YYNGEE. In nucleotides, the CDR3 is TGTGCCAGCAGTACTATGGGGCAGACAAATTCACCCCTCCACTTT. It specifies CASSTMGQTNSPLHF.

As regards this clone: The junction departs from the called germline gene at one end, perhaps through a read error. This sample includes further DNA sequences coding for the same CDR3. The rearrangement links TRBV30 to TRBJ1-6; TRBD1 is a possible D gene (5 bases). This CDR3 region has 14 residues. The germline gives CDR1 GTSNPN, CDR2 SVGIG (reference sequence). CDR3 nucleotides: TGTGCCTGCGGGGGTGCCTCCTATAATTCCCCCCTCCACTTT. This translates into CACGGASYNSPLHF.

The V and J genes are TRBV14 and TRBJ2-4; TRBD2 aligns across 16 bases. Germline V gene data show CDR1 as SGHDN and CDR2 as FVKESK. The CDR3 has 21 amino acids. J lost 2 bases, V lost 0 bases, and 10 bases had no gene match. The CDR3 nucleotides are TGTGCCAGCAGCCAAGATGCGGGGACTAGCGGGGGGGCGTTAACCAAAAACATTCAGTACTTC. Translated, it gives CASSQDAGTSGGALTKNIQYF.

This rearrangement joins TRBV9 to TRBJ2-5, with 7 bases that match TRBD2. The CDR3 runs 16 residues. Germline loops: CDR1 SGDLS, CDR2 YYNGEE. J lost 3 bases, V lost 4 bases, and 12 bases had no gene match. The CDR3 spells CASSPSAFGGEETQYF. In nucleotides, the CDR3 is TGTGCCAGCAGCCCTTCCGCCTTTGGGGGGGAAGAGACCCAGTACTTC.

V usage is TRBV5-4 and J usage is TRBJ2-7, with 7 bases lining up with TRBD2. This CDR3 is built from 15 residues. From germline, CDR1 is SGHNT and CDR2 YYREEE (reference sequence). After removal of 0 bases from V and 5 bases from J, the junction contained 8 bases not matched to a gene. In DNA, the CDR3 is TGTGCCAGCAGCTTGGGGCGGACTAGTTCCGACGAGCAGTACTTC. Protein product: CASSLGRTSSDEQYF.

The chain links TRBV4-2 to TRBJ2-3; 7 bases map to TRBD2. Germline CDR1 is LGHNA and CDR2 is YNFKEQ. The ends lost 3 bases at V and 3 bases at J; junction bases unmatched: 9. CDR3 size: 16 residues. In DNA, the CDR3 is TGTGCCAGCAGCCACGACCATAGCGGGCAGACAGATACGCAGTATTTT. As protein: CASSHDHSGQTDTQYF.

V and J are TRBV29-1 and TRBJ2-5, with D tentatively TRBD1 (6 bases). The CDR3 spans 13 residues. Germline V gives CDR1 SQVTM, CDR2 ANQGSEA. Trimming stripped 0 bases from V and 5 bases from J, with 10 bases between. The CDR3 DNA reads as TGCAGCGTTGAAGACAGGGGATGGGAGACCCAGTACTTC. Translating it yields CSVEDRGWETQYF.

This sequence joins TRBV23-1 and TRBJ2-7; D perhaps matches TRBD2 (6 bases). TRBV23-1 is given ORF status, its function remaining uncertain. V was pared by 0 bases and J by 0 bases, with 21 bases between. The CDR3 is 19 residues long. The CDR3 here is CASSQSPRATGSSSYEQYF. The DNA of the CDR3 is TGCGCCAGCAGTCAATCGCCACGGGCTACCGGGAGCAGCTCCTACGAGCAGTACTTC.

This chain joins TRBV4-3 and TRBJ2-7, with 13 bases that match TRBD2. V was clipped by 2 bases and J by 2 bases; unmatched bases: 6. This CDR3 has 17 amino acids. In germline, CDR1 is LGHNA, CDR2 YSLEER. CDR3 in amino acids: CASSQHVGLAGTYEQYF. Here the CDR3 DNA reads TGCGCCAGCAGCCAACACGTGGGACTAGCGGGAACCTACGAGCAGTACTTC.

V usage is TRBV5-1 and J usage is TRBJ1-1; 8 nucleotides line up with TRBD1. J was trimmed by 3 bases and V by 3 bases; bases with no gene match: 7. This CDR3 is 15 amino acids long. The V gene's germline CDR1 is SGHRS and CDR2 YFSETQ. The CDR3 sequence: CASSWKTGVDTEAFF. CDR3 sequence (DNA): TGCGCCAGCAGCTGGAAGACAGGGGTGGACACTGAAGCTTTCTTT. The full variable domain, completed using reference TRBV5-1 and TRBJ1-1, is KAGVTQTPRYLIKTRGQQVTLSCSPISGHRSVSWYQQTPGQGLQFLFEYFSETQRNKGNFPGRFSGRQFSNSRSEMNVSTLELGDSALYLCASSWKTGVDTEAFFGQGTRLTVV.

The V gene is TRBV25-1, the J gene TRBJ2-3; TRBD1 matches at 11 bases. The V gene's germline CDR1 is MGHDK and CDR2 SYGVNS. The CDR3 extends over 14 amino acids. V was pared by 3 bases and J by 4 bases, with 0 bases of the junction left unmatched. CDR3 DNA: TGTGCCAGCAGTGAGGGACAGGGGGCAGATACGCAGTATTTT. Encoded protein: CASSEGQGADTQYF.

The chain recombines TRBV7-8 with TRBJ1-6; D not certain. CDR3 size: 12 residues. Trimming pared 5 bases from V and 10 bases from J, leaving 9 bases between. CDR1 SGHVS and CDR2 FQNEAQ come from the germline V gene. The CDR3 DNA follows: TGTGCCAGCAGCCCCCCGGGGTCACCCCTCCACTTT. Translating gives CASSPPGSPLHF.

The chain joins TRBV7-8 to TRBJ1-2, with a tentative D call TRBD1 (6 bases). In germline, CDR1 is SGHVS, CDR2 FQNEAQ. V was pared by 2 bases and J by 3 bases, with 13 bases between. The CDR3 sequence is 15 residues long. The CDR3 loop reads CASSLWSGVDYGYTF. In nucleotides, the CDR3 is TGTGCCAGCAGCTTATGGTCAGGGGTGGACTATGGCTACACCTTC.

This clone has only one observation. This chain uses TRBV11-2 with TRBJ1-5; 7 nucleotides align to TRBD1. Germline values: CDR1 SGHAT, CDR2 FQNNGV. The junction had 7 bases not matched to a gene; V was cut back by 4 bases and J by 4 bases. The CDR3 loop spans 15 amino acids. This CDR3 is CASSWGLTGNQPQHF. The CDR3 DNA follows: TGTGCCAGCAGCTGGGGACTGACAGGGAATCAGCCCCAGCATTTT.

This clone was seen more than once but under ten times. The CDR3 sequence: CASSLARRQSFWNEKLFF. CDR3 sequence (DNA): TGTGCCAGCAGCTTAGCGAGGAGACAGTCCTTTTGGAATGAAAAACTGTTTTTT. This rearrangement joins TRBV7-9 to TRBJ1-4; a possible D gene is TRBD1 (5 bases). Deletions cut 0 bases from V and 5 bases from J, with 19 bases between. Per germline, CDR1 SEHNR and CDR2 FQNEAQ (reference sequence). The CDR3 is 18 residues long.

The chain combines TRBV6-1 with TRBJ1-2, with 10 bases aligning to TRBD1. The V gene's germline CDR1 is MNHNS and CDR2 SASEGT. The CDR3 covers 15 residues. After removal of 0 bases from V and 3 bases from J, the junction contained 1 base not matched to a gene. DNA of the CDR3: TGTGCCAGCAGTGAAGCGGGGACAGGGGACTATGGCTACACCTTC. Translation: CASSEAGTGDYGYTF.

This rearrangement joins TRBV7-9 to TRBJ1-4; TRBD1 is a possible D gene (5 bases). V lost 1 base, J lost 7 bases, and 10 bases lay in between. Per germline, CDR1 SEHNR and CDR2 FQNEAQ (reference sequence). CDR3 length equals 14 residues. The CDR3 sequence: CASSLEGRAEKLFF. DNA of the CDR3: TGTGCCAGCAGCTTAGAGGGGCGCGCTGAAAAACTGTTTTTT. Full variable domain (outside the CDR3, taken from reference TRBV7-9 and TRBJ1-4): DTGVSQNPRHKITKRGQNVTFRCDPISEHNRLYWYRQTLGQGPEFLTYFQNEAQLEKSRLLSDRFSAERPKGSFSTLEIQRTEQGDSAMYLCASSLEGRAEKLFFGSGTQLSVL.

This chain links TRBV4-1 with TRBJ2-1; TRBD2 matches at 13 bases. The CDR3 has 19 amino acids. Trimming removed 0 bases from V and 9 bases from J; junction bases left unmatched: 14. Germline CDR1 MGHRA, CDR2 YSYEKL. The CDR3 region has the DNA TGCGCCAGCAGCCAAGATCAAGGACTAGCGGGAGCGTCTAATTGTGAGCAGTTCTTC. It specifies CASSQDQGLAGASNCEQFF.

This clone turned up a few times. One end of the junction does not line up with germline, which may come from a read error. The chain carries TRBV19 and TRBJ2-1, with D possibly being TRBD1 (6 bases). The germline V gene has CDR1 LNHDA and CDR2 SQIVND (reference sequence). CDR3 length equals 13 residues. Here the CDR3 reads CASSRFYGNRAIF. The DNA for the CDR3 is TGTGCCAGTAGTAGGTTTTACGGAAACAGGGCGATCTTC. The full variable domain, in which reference TRBV19 and TRBJ2-1 provide the parts outside the CDR3, is DGGITQSPKYLFRKEGQNVTLSCEQNLNHDAMYWYRQDPGQGLRLIYYSQIVNDFQKGDIAEGYSVSREKKESFPLTVTSAQKNPTAFYLCASSRFYGNRAIFGPGTRLTVL.

This chain connects TRBV4-3 to TRBJ2-3, with TRBD2 identical over 9 bases. This CDR3 is 18 amino acids long. Germline CDR1 and CDR2: LGHNA and YSLEER. The trim removed 4 bases at V and 5 bases at J, leaving 16 bases unmatched. This chain's CDR3 is CASSPIAGAPRGGDTQYF. CDR3 DNA sequence: TGCGCCAGCAGCCCTATAGCGGGGGCCCCCAGGGGGGGAGATACGCAGTATTTT.

The chain joins TRBV18 to TRBJ2-2, with D uncertain. The CDR3 extends over 14 amino acids. Per the germline V gene, CDR1 is KGHSH and CDR2 is LQKENI. Trimming took off 2 bases at V and 0 bases at J, with 4 bases between the two ends. The CDR3 DNA reads as TGTGCCAGCTCACCAACAACGAACACCGGGGAGCTGTTTTTT. Its translation: CASSPTTNTGELFF. Drawing the rest from reference TRBV18 and TRBJ2-2, the complete variable domain is NAGVMQNPRHLVRRRGQEARLRCSPMKGHSHVYWYRQLPEEGLKFMVYLQKENIIDESGMPKERFSAEFPKEGPSILRIQQVVRGDSAAYFCASSPTTNTGELFFGEGSRLTVL.

V usage is TRBV7-9 and J usage is TRBJ1-5; 7 bases line up with TRBD1. Germline V lookup: CDR1 SEHNR, CDR2 FQNEAQ (reference sequence). This CDR3 region has 15 residues. V was pared by 4 bases and J by 5 bases, with 8 bases of the junction left unmatched. The CDR3 protein is CASSSRDSKDQPQHF. The CDR3 DNA reads TGTGCCAGCAGCTCCCGGGACAGTAAGGATCAGCCCCAGCATTTT.

Here the CDR3 reads CASSWGTGTYEQYF. In DNA form, the CDR3 reads TGTGCCAGCAGCTGGGGGACAGGGACCTACGAGCAGTACTTC. This chain connects TRBV5-4 to TRBJ2-7; 9 nucleotides agree with TRBD1. V was clipped by 3 bases and J by 2 bases; unmatched bases: 3. The CDR3 extends over 14 amino acids. Germline CDR1 is SGHNT and CDR2 is YYREEE (reference sequence).

The V gene is TRBV19, the J gene TRBJ2-7; the match to TRBD1 covers 7 bases. The CDR3 has 14 amino acids. J was trimmed by 4 bases and V by 5 bases; bases with no gene match: 8. CDR1 and CDR2 (germline): LNHDA, SQIVND (reference sequence). This CDR3 is CASSSQGVGYEQYF. The CDR3 region has the DNA TGTGCCAGTAGTTCGCAGGGGGTAGGGTACGAGCAGTACTTC.

This sequence joins TRBV6-1 and TRBJ1-1, with 7 positions matching TRBD1. This CDR3 is 13 amino acids long. The V gene's germline CDR1 is MNHNS and CDR2 SASEGT. The V segment lost 6 bases and the J segment 6 bases; nucleotides outside the gene matches: 7. CDR3 in amino acids: CASSVHRGSEAFF. The CDR3, as DNA: TGTGCCAGCAGCGTCCACAGGGGTTCTGAAGCTTTCTTT.

In its sample, this clone was seen once. This chain connects TRBV11-3 to TRBJ2-1, with a weak D call TRBD2 (7 bases). Germline V gene sequence: CDR1 SGHNT, CDR2 YENEEA. The CDR3 has 15 amino acids. Deletions cut 5 bases from V and 5 bases from J, with 16 bases between. CDR3 bases: TGTGCCAGCAGCCATATGGGGGGGCCAGACAATGAGCAGTTCTTC. Translated: CASSHMGGPDNEQFF. The full variable domain, rest sourced from reference TRBV11-3 and TRBJ2-1, is EAGVVQSPRYKIIEKKQPVAFWCNPISGHNTLYWYLQNLGQGPELLIRYENEEAVDDSQLPKDRFSAERLKGVDSTLKIQPAELGDSAVYLCASSHMGGPDNEQFFGPGTRLTVL.

V gene TRBV19 combines with J gene TRBJ1-5, with 7 bases identical to TRBD1. This CDR3 has 14 amino acids. Germline V lookup: CDR1 LNHDA, CDR2 SQIVND (reference sequence). Unmatched junction bases numbered 12, after V lost 5 bases and J lost 11 bases. The CDR3: CASSLTGAFDAQHF. DNA of the CDR3: TGTGCCAGTAGTCTTACAGGGGCCTTTGACGCCCAGCATTTT. Combining the CDR3 with reference TRBV19 and TRBJ1-5 gives the whole variable domain DGGITQSPKYLFRKEGQNVTLSCEQNLNHDAMYWYRQDPGQGLRLIYYSQIVNDFQKGDIAEGYSVSREKKESFPLTVTSAQKNPTAFYLCASSLTGAFDAQHFGDGTRLSIL.

The chain recombines TRBV15 with TRBJ2-1, with D possibly matching TRBD1 (6 bases). Germline values: CDR1 LNHNV, CDR2 YYDKDF (reference sequence). This CDR3 has 19 residues. V shed 0 bases and J shed 4 bases, with 22 bases lying between them. CDR3 loop: CATSRDIPAGRQVYNEQFF. In nucleotides, the CDR3 is TGTGCCACCAGCAGAGATATCCCTGCGGGCCGACAGGTATACAATGAGCAGTTCTTC.